This T cell receptor (beta chain) stems from a study of blood T cell repertoires in COVID-19. On the study more broadly: PBMCs, B-cell-depleted T cells, or T cells provided the cDNA or gDNA that made up the material.

The Seattle patients joined while their infection was active and were tracked longitudinally afterward. This CDR3 region has 12 residues. Deletions cut 3 bases from V and 7 bases from J, with 10 bases between. Only in-frame clones appear in the TCRdb table, and some are missing; sequencing was by immunoSEQ multiplex PCR. Seen here are 170,000 or so clones, around nine tenths observed once, and the top ten hold under 0.65%. The chain is built from TRBV12-3 or TRBV12-4 and TRBJ2-7; D is ambiguous. The sequenced sample was peripheral blood. The receptor was isolated from a man in his sixties with COVID-19, enrolled during active disease. The CDR3 spells CASSFSGWEQYF. CDR3 nucleotide sequence: TGTGCCAGCAGTTTTTCAGGTTGGGAGCAGTACTTC.